The source of this T cell receptor (beta chain) is a study of Graves' ophthalmopathy and Graves' hyperthyroidism. This clonotype was seen at least ten times. Its antigen is currently unknown. V dropped 5 bases and J dropped 2; count of bases not matched to a gene: 7. The CDR3 loop spans 15 amino acids. Germline CDR1 reads SGHTA; CDR2 reads FQGNSA. The authors amplified TCR beta CDR3 regions from RNA transcripts. HTBI-primed first-round RT-PCR preceded second-round multiplex PCR. TCRdb used MiXCR to reprocess the multiplex PCR reads, holding one entry per CDR3 protein. The sample has hundreds of thousands of distinct CDR3 sequences, 20% to 25% seen once. Included hyperthyroidism patients were aged 18 to 65 and newly diagnosed (under 2 months' duration). Overall study findings and caveats: Thyroid clonotypes that were expanded above 0.001 frequency mostly also appeared in blood. Ophthalmopathy progression cases were predicted by the model with approximately 70% sensitivity and roughly 72% specificity.

This chain uses TRBV7-2 with TRBJ2-7; 9 bases agree with TRBD2. Sequenced material: peripheral blood. The sequence came from a woman younger than 30 with stable Graves' hyperthyroidism. This CDR3 reads CASSGTTSGPYEQYF. Written as DNA, the CDR3 is TGTGCCAGCAGCGGAACGACTAGCGGCCCCTACGAGCAGTACTTC.